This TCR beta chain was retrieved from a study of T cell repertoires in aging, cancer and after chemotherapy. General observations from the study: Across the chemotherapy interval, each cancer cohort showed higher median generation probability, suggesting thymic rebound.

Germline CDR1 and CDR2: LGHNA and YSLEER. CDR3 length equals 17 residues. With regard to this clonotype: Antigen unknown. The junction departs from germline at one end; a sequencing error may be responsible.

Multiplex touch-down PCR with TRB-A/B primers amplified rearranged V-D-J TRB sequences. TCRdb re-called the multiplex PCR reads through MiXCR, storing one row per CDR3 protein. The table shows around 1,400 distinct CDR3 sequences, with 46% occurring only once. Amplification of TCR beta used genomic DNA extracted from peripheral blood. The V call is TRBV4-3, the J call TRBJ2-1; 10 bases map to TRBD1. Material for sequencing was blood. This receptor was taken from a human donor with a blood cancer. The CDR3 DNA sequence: TGTGCCAGCAGCCACTCGACAGGGGGCACCTCCTACAATGAGCAGTTCTTC. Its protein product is CASSHSTGGTSYNEQFF.